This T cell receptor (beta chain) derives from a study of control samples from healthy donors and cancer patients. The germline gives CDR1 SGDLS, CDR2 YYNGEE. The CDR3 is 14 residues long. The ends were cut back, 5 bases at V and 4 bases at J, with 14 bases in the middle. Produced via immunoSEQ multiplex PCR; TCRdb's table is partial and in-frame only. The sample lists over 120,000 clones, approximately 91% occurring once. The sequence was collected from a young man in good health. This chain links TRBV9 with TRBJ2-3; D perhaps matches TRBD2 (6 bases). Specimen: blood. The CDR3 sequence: CASSSSEVADTQYF. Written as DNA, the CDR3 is TGTGCCAGCAGTTCTAGCGAAGTGGCAGATACGCAGTATTTT.